Shown below are 23 T cell receptor beta chains from a single sample sequenced in a study of technical replicates of blood from a few donors. Data came from immunoSEQ multiplex PCR; TCRdb stores just in-frame clones and leaves some out. This repertoire shows tens of thousands of clones, over 75% found once; its top ten account for about 0.41%. The sequencing input was T cells isolated from PBMCs. These receptors originate from a human donor in good health.

Comments on this clone: The same CDR3 can be traced to other DNA sequences in this sample. J is TRBJ2-5 and V is TRBV6-5; tentatively, D is TRBD2 (5 bases). The V gene's germline CDR1 is MNHEY and CDR2 SVGAGI. The ends were cut back, 1 base at V and 3 bases at J, with 6 bases in the middle. CDR3 size: 13 residues. The DNA of the CDR3 is TGTGCCAGCAGTTACTTGGGAGAAGAGACCCAGTACTTC. It encodes CASSYLGEETQYF.

V is TRBV28 and J is TRBJ2-3; no firm D call. Deletions cut 6 bases from V and 0 bases from J, with 4 bases between. The CDR3 covers 12 residues. The V gene's germline CDR1 is MDHEN and CDR2 SYDVKM. CDR3: CASRGSTDTQYF. In DNA, the CDR3 is TGTGCCAGCAGGGGCAGCACAGATACGCAGTATTTT.

The V call is TRBV2, the J call TRBJ1-3; D remains ambiguous. The CDR3 has 15 residues. Trimming removed 3 bases at V and 0 bases at J, with 9 bases between. Germline assignment: CDR1 SNHLY and CDR2 FYNNEI. The CDR3, as DNA: TGTGCCAGCAGTGACCTCAGAAGCTCTGGAAACACCATATATTTT. This gives the protein CASSDLRSSGNTIYF.

The chain links TRBV4-3 to TRBJ2-5; weak D call: TRBD2 (6 bases). This CDR3 has 15 residues. Germline CDR1 is LGHNA and CDR2 is YSLEER. V was pared by 4 bases and J by 4 bases, with 16 bases between. This CDR3 reads CASSPDGAGGETQYF. The DNA of the CDR3 is TGCGCCAGCAGCCCAGATGGTGCCGGGGGAGAGACCCAGTACTTC.

This clone has only a few counts. The V gene is TRBV6-1, the J gene TRBJ2-1; 11 bases agree with TRBD2. With 2 bases clipped from V and 9 bases from J, the junction kept 6 bases outside the gene matches. The V gene's germline CDR1 is MNHNS and CDR2 SASEGT. The CDR3 runs 15 residues. The CDR3 is CASSETSGSVSEQFF. The CDR3 DNA reads as TGTGCCAGCAGTGAAACTAGCGGGAGTGTCAGTGAGCAGTTCTTC.

This rearrangement joins TRBV15 to TRBJ2-7; 10 nucleotides line up with TRBD2. CDR3 length: 15 residues. In germline, CDR1 is LNHNV, CDR2 YYDKDF (reference sequence). The junction had 5 bases not matched to a gene; V was cut back by 3 bases and J by 3 bases. CDR3 in DNA: TGTGCCACCAGCAGGGATAGCGGGAGGATCTACGAGCAGTACTTC. Protein: CATSRDSGRIYEQYF.

This clone was seen once. In DNA form, the CDR3 reads TGTGCCAGCAGCACAGCGGGAGGTTACACCGGGGAGCTGTTTTTT. Its protein product is CASSTAGGYTGELFF. The chain employs TRBV9 and TRBJ2-2; 9 bases fit TRBD2. Germline-derived CDR1 and CDR2 are SGDLS and YYNGEE. Germline trimming cut 4 bases from V and 3 bases from J; bases unmatched to any gene: 4. The CDR3 sequence is 15 residues long.

The gene calls are TRBV27 and TRBJ2-4, with a weak D call TRBD2 (5 bases). This CDR3 has 14 residues. V shed 4 bases and J shed 1 base, with 8 bases lying between them. Germline V gene sequence: CDR1 MNHEY, CDR2 SMNVEV (reference sequence). CDR3 sequence reads: CASSYGGAKNIQYF. Written as DNA, the CDR3 is TGTGCCAGCAGTTACGGCGGGGCCAAAAACATTCAGTACTTC.

The chain's CDR3 is CASSLLGQGLETQYF. The CDR3 DNA reads as TGTGCCAGCAGCTTACTTGGACAGGGGTTAGAGACCCAGTACTTC. The V gene is TRBV7-2, the J gene TRBJ2-5, with 9 bases matching TRBD1. Germline values: CDR1 SGHTA, CDR2 FQGNSA. This CDR3 has 15 amino acids. The J segment lost 4 bases and the V segment lost 2 bases, leaving 5 bases of the junction unmatched. The complete variable domain, with remaining parts taken from reference TRBV7-2 and TRBJ2-5, reads GAGVSQSPSNKVTEKGKDVELRCDPISGHTALYWYRQSLGQGLEFLIYFQGNSAPDKSGLPSDRFSAERTGGSVSTLTIQRTQQEDSAVYLCASSLLGQGLETQYFGPGTRLLVL.

V and J are TRBV7-9 and TRBJ1-1, with D uncertain. Germline assignment: CDR1 SEHNR and CDR2 FQNEAQ (reference sequence). The V and J ends lost 5 bases and 4 bases respectively, with 5 bases between them. The CDR3 is made up of 11 amino acids. Here the CDR3 DNA reads TGTGCCAGCAGCCTTTCCACTGAAGCTTTCTTT. This codes for CASSLSTEAFF.

This clone was recorded a few times. The chain carries TRBV6-5 and TRBJ1-5; possible D gene TRBD1, 5 bases. Germline CDR1 MNHEY, CDR2 SVGAGI. V dropped 6 bases and J dropped 4 bases, with 13 bases sitting between them. The CDR3 extends over 14 amino acids. CDR3 sequence: CASSQGGANQPQHF. In DNA, the CDR3 is TGTGCCAGCAGCCAGGGAGGCGCAAATCAGCCCCAGCATTTT.

This rearrangement joins TRBV2 to TRBJ2-1; 15 bases agree with TRBD2. The CDR3 has 16 amino acids. Unmatched junction bases numbered 6, after V lost 6 bases and J lost 6 bases. Germline V lookup: CDR1 SNHLY, CDR2 FYNNEI. The CDR3 bases are TGTGCCAGCAGGAGGACTAGCGGGGGGGGGAGCAATGAGCAGTTCTTC. Residues: CASRRTSGGGSNEQFF. Full variable domain (missing parts from reference TRBV2 and TRBJ2-1): EPEVTQTPSHQVTQMGQEVILRCVPISNHLYFYWYRQILGQKVEFLVSFYNNEISEKSEIFDDQFSVERPDGSNFTLKIRSTKLEDSAMYFCASRRTSGGGSNEQFFGPGTRLTVL.

This chain uses TRBV27 with TRBJ2-2, with 11 positions matching TRBD2. The CDR3 runs to 18 residues. Germline loops: CDR1 MNHEY, CDR2 SMNVEV (reference sequence). After removal of 2 bases from V and 5 bases from J, the junction contained 10 bases not matched to a gene. CDR3 sequence: CASSLASGRIGVTGELFF. The CDR3 coding sequence is TGTGCCAGCAGTTTAGCTAGCGGGAGGATCGGGGTAACCGGGGAGCTGTTTTTT.

This chain uses TRBV29-1 with TRBJ1-5; possible D gene TRBD1, 5 bases. CDR1 is SQVTM and CDR2 is ANQGSEA in the germline V gene. The CDR3 length is 13 residues. V was shortened by 4 bases and J by 9 bases, with 16 bases between the two germline ends. The CDR3 loop is CSVGSDSLSPQHF. DNA for the CDR3: TGCAGCGTTGGTTCTGACAGTCTCTCGCCCCAGCATTTT.

This clone was seen only once. This sequence joins TRBV6-5 and TRBJ1-1, with D unclear. The CDR3 runs to 14 residues. Germline CDR1 and CDR2: MNHEY and SVGAGI. With 6 bases removed from V and 7 bases from J, the gap between germline ends came to 18 bases. In nucleotides, the CDR3 is TGTGCCAGCAGGCCCTCTCTCGGGTCCGTTGAAGCTTTCTTT. It specifies CASRPSLGSVEAFF.

The chain links TRBV7-9 to TRBJ1-4; D is possibly TRBD1 (5 bases). Deletions cut 2 bases from V and 7 bases from J, with 11 bases between. There are 14 residues in the CDR3. CDR1 is SEHNR and CDR2 is FQNEAQ in the germline V gene (reference sequence). The CDR3 loop is CASSLSQGREKLFF. CDR3 DNA: TGTGCCAGCAGCTTAAGTCAGGGCCGTGAAAAACTGTTTTTT.

V usage is TRBV5-6 and J usage is TRBJ2-2, with D uncertain. V was shortened by 4 bases and J by 4 bases, with 8 bases between the two germline ends. Germline V lookup: CDR1 SGHDT, CDR2 YYEEEE. The CDR3 loop spans 13 amino acids. CDR3 amino acids: CASSPPPTGELFF. The CDR3 DNA sequence: TGTGCCAGCAGCCCTCCCCCCACCGGGGAGCTGTTTTTT.

This chain joins TRBV4-1 and TRBJ2-1; 8 bases match TRBD2. J lost 5 bases, V lost 4 bases, and 7 bases had no gene match. CDR3 length equals 15 residues. Germline loops: CDR1 MGHRA, CDR2 YSYEKL. The CDR3 loop is CASSLSGTVHNEQFF. CDR3 DNA: TGCGCCAGCAGCCTTAGCGGGACTGTACACAATGAGCAGTTCTTC.

This clone showed up just once. This rearrangement joins TRBV6-1 to TRBJ2-5; D is perhaps TRBD2 (5 bases). CDR1 MNHNS and CDR2 SASEGT come from the germline V gene. Trimming shortened V by 3 bases and J by 0 bases, and 8 bases separated the two germline ends. This CDR3 has 14 residues. DNA for the CDR3: TGTGCCAGCAGTGATAAGAGGGACCAAGAGACCCAGTACTTC. It codes for CASSDKRDQETQYF.

J is TRBJ2-7 and V is TRBV5-1, with 9 nucleotides matching TRBD2. This CDR3 has 14 residues. Germline CDR1 and CDR2: SGHRS and YFSETQ. Unmatched junction bases numbered 4, after V lost 2 bases and J lost 4 bases. CDR3 nucleotides: TGCGCCAGCAGCTTAGCGGGAGGAATGTACGAGCAGTACTTC. This sequence encodes CASSLAGGMYEQYF.

The chain links TRBV19 to TRBJ1-4, with 9 bases identical to TRBD1. Germline V gives CDR1 LNHDA, CDR2 SQIVND (reference sequence). CDR3 length: 15 amino acids. With 4 bases clipped from V and 8 bases from J, the junction kept 8 bases outside the gene matches. The CDR3 here is CASSKLDRGGEKLFF. The DNA for the CDR3 is TGTGCCAGTAGTAAGCTGGACAGGGGAGGGGAAAAACTGTTTTTT.

This chain uses TRBV9 with TRBJ2-3; D perhaps matches TRBD2 (5 bases). The CDR3 contains 15 residues. The germline CDR1 and CDR2 sequences are SGDLS and YYNGEE. V was trimmed by 3 bases and J by 0 bases, leaving 11 bases between them. CDR3: CASSGEGLSTDTQYF. The CDR3 nucleotides read TGTGCCAGCAGCGGAGAGGGCCTTAGCACAGATACGCAGTATTTT.

The chain recombines TRBV5-4 with TRBJ2-3; possibly TRBD1 for D (5 bases). The germline CDR1 and CDR2 sequences are SGHNT and YYREEE (reference sequence). V was shortened by 4 bases and J by 3 bases, with 15 bases between the two germline ends. This CDR3 has 15 residues. The CDR3 bases are TGTGCCAGCAGCCTGGGGCTCTCTTGGACAGATACGCAGTATTTT. Its protein is CASSLGLSWTDTQYF.